The clone carrying this T cell receptor (beta chain) was seen more than once but under ten times. What it recognizes is unknown. cDNA libraries for TCR beta contained unique molecular identifiers. Once roughly 1 to 10 million T cells were used, roughly 0.5 million cDNA molecules resulted. Each CDR3 protein gets one entry after TCRdb re-called the PCR reads with MiXCR. The data show a few hundred thousand distinct CDR3 sequences, roughly 45% seen once. This entry belongs to a study of post-analysis software for immune sequencing data. Overall study: The disease courses spanned relapsing-remitting, secondary progressive and progressive-relapsing forms of multiple sclerosis. Points from the study as a whole: Batch-matched samples strongly co-clustered by F measure. Patients with multiple sclerosis recorded significantly lower normalized Chao1 diversity than controls, the study found.

The receptor's source is a girl aged 10-17 years with multiple sclerosis. The sequenced sample was blood.

The CDR3 sequence: CASSYGLAASAEQYF. The CDR3 nucleotides are TGTGCCAGCAGTTATGGACTAGCGGCTTCGGCAGAGCAGTACTTC. The rearrangement links TRBV6-6 to TRBJ2-5; 10 positions match TRBD2. Germline lookup yields CDR1 MNHNY and CDR2 SVGAGI (reference sequence). CDR3 size: 15 residues. J gave up 11 bases and V 3 bases, and 12 bases lay outside the gene matches.